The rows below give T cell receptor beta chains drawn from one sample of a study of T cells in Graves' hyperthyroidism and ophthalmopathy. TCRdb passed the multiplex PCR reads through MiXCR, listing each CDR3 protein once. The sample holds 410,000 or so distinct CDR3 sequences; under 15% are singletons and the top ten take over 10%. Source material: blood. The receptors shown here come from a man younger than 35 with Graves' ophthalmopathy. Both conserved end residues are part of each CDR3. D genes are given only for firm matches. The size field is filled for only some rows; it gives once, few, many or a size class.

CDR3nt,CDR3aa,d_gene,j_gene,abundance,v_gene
TGCAGCGTTGACTCGGTTGGCCTAGCGGGTGCCTCCTACGAGCAGTACTTC,CSVDSVGLAGASYEQYF,TRBD2,TRBJ2-7,many,TRBV29-1
TGTGCCAGCAGCTTAACCCCGGGAAGCGGGGAGCTGTTTTTT,CASSLTPGSGELFF,.,TRBJ2-2,many,TRBV7-3
TGTGCCAGCAGCTTAGAACGACAGGGAGAAACCGGGGAGCTGTTTTTT,CASSLERQGETGELFF,TRBD1,TRBJ2-2,many,TRBV11-2
TGCAGCGTTGTAGTCTTGGATAGAGGGGTTAGTGGGCTTTACAATGAGCAGTTCTTC,CSVVVLDRGVSGLYNEQFF,.,TRBJ2-1,few,TRBV29-1
TGTGCCAGCAGCCTGGGAGGGGTGTCTGGAAACACCATATATTTT,CASSLGGVSGNTIYF,.,TRBJ1-3,few,TRBV7-6
TGTGCCAGCAGTCCCAGACCGCGCAATCAGCCCCAGCATTTT,CASSPRPRNQPQHF,.,TRBJ1-5,many,TRBV12-3/TRBV12-4
TGTGCCAGCAGATCGGACAGGGGAGGGACCGGGGAGCTGTTTTTT,CASRSDRGGTGELFF,TRBD1,TRBJ2-2,.,TRBV6-1
TGTGCCAGCAGTGAAAAGCGGGTCCTCACAGATACGCAGTATTTT,CASSEKRVLTDTQYF,.,TRBJ2-3,many,TRBV6-1
TGTGCCAGCAGCCATGTCGTGCGGGGACCCCTCCACTTT,CASSHVVRGPLHF,.,TRBJ1-6,many,TRBV4-2
TGCAGTGCTAGAGAGGGTAGGACTAGGTTCCACCAAGAGACCCAGTACTTC,CSAREGRTRFHQETQYF,TRBD2,TRBJ2-5,many,TRBV20-1
TGTGCCAGCAGCCAAGAGACAGAGAATGAAAAACTGTTTTTT,CASSQETENEKLFF,.,TRBJ1-4,few,TRBV4-2
TGTGCCACTCGACGGACAGGGGGCAATCAGCCCCAGCATTTT,CATRRTGGNQPQHF,TRBD1,TRBJ1-5,many,TRBV15
TGTGCCAGCAGTTACTCGATGGGACAGGGCTACGAGCAGTACTTC,CASSYSMGQGYEQYF,TRBD1,TRBJ2-7,many,TRBV6-5
TGTGCCAGCATCTCTCAGGGGAGGTACACTGAAGCTTTCTTT,CASISQGRYTEAFF,.,TRBJ1-1,many,TRBV6-2/TRBV6-3
TGTGCCAGCAGCCACCCGGGACTAGACAGCAATGAGCAGTTCTTC,CASSHPGLDSNEQFF,TRBD2,TRBJ2-1,few,TRBV14
TGTGCCAGCAGGACCGGGACAGGGTACACTGAAGCTTTCTTT,CASRTGTGYTEAFF,TRBD1,TRBJ1-1,.,TRBV5-8
TGTGCCAGTTCCAGGCGGACTTCTACTACCTACGAGCAGTACTTC,CASSRRTSTTYEQYF,.,TRBJ2-7,.,TRBV19
TGTGCCAGTAGCCTTGGCAGGGTTGACACCGGGGAGCTGTTTTTT,CASSLGRVDTGELFF,.,TRBJ2-2,.,TRBV19
TGTGCCAGCAGGATAGCGGGGGGGCCGGACACCGGGGAGCTGTTTTTT,CASRIAGGPDTGELFF,TRBD2,TRBJ2-2,.,TRBV6-1
TGTGCCAGCAGTTACGGGGGGAAGGAACAAGAGACCCAGTACTTC,CASSYGGKEQETQYF,TRBD2,TRBJ2-5,many,TRBV6-1
TGCGCCAGCAGCCAAGGAACTGCCGGGATTGGCGGGGGCTACGAGCAGTACTTC,CASSQGTAGIGGGYEQYF,TRBD2,TRBJ2-7,.,TRBV4-1
TGTGCGGAAGGACAGGGCAGCACCGGGGAGCTGTTTTTT,CAEGQGSTGELFF,TRBD1,TRBJ2-2,few,TRBV7-9
TGTGCCAGCAGCCAACAGGCTAGCGGGAACAATGAGCAGTTCTTC,CASSQQASGNNEQFF,TRBD2,TRBJ2-1,many,TRBV3-1
TGTGCCAGCAGCTCGGAGGACGGCTCTGGGGCCAACGTCCTGACTTTC,CASSSEDGSGANVLTF,.,TRBJ2-6,few,TRBV6-1
TGTGCCAGCTCACCAGTGGACCTGCGGGAGACCCAGTACTTC,CASSPVDLRETQYF,.,TRBJ2-5,many,TRBV18
TGTGCCAGCAGCCCCAAAGGCGGGAGGGCCTACGAGCAGTACTTC,CASSPKGGRAYEQYF,TRBD2,TRBJ2-7,.,TRBV7-8
TGTGCCAGTAGTTACCGCAATTCTGAAGCTTTCTTT,CASSYRNSEAFF,.,TRBJ1-1,.,TRBV19
TGTGCCACGCAACGCACAGGGGGCCCTAGGTGGGAGCAGTACTTC,CATQRTGGPRWEQYF,TRBD1,TRBJ2-7,.,TRBV19
TGTGTCAGCAGCCCTAGCGGCCTCTACGAGCAGTACTTC,CVSSPSGLYEQYF,TRBD2,TRBJ2-7,many,TRBV3-1
TGTGCCACCTCTGTGGGGCAGAACTATGGCTACACCTTC,CATSVGQNYGYTF,.,TRBJ1-2,few,TRBV19
TGTGCCAGCTCTTATTCCCCGGGGGCTTGGGCGAGAAACACCATATATTTT,CASSYSPGAWARNTIYF,.,TRBJ1-3,.,TRBV6-1
TGTGCCAGCAGCACCGGGACTAGCGGCTACAATGAGCAGTTCTTC,CASSTGTSGYNEQFF,TRBD2,TRBJ2-1,many,TRBV27
TGTGCCAGCAGTTTTCCTCGACTAGCGGGAGTGGTGAATGAGCAGTTCTTC,CASSFPRLAGVVNEQFF,TRBD2,TRBJ2-1,many,TRBV6-2/TRBV6-3
TGTGCCAGCAGTGGGCCCGCGGGGAACAAGCAGTACTTC,CASSGPAGNKQYF,.,TRBJ2-7,.,TRBV6-1
TGTGCCAGCAGCTCCTGGTCAACAGATACGCAGTATTTT,CASSSWSTDTQYF,.,TRBJ2-3,.,TRBV14
TGTGCCACCAGCCTAGGACAGGGTGACGGCGATGAGCAGTTCTTC,CATSLGQGDGDEQFF,TRBD1,TRBJ2-1,.,TRBV15
TGTGCCAGCAGCCAAGATCCAACGCCCGTGCAGTACTTC,CASSQDPTPVQYF,.,TRBJ2-7,few,TRBV3-1
TGTGCCATCAGGGCGGGACCTCCCTCGGGCTATGGCTACACCTTC,CAIRAGPPSGYGYTF,.,TRBJ1-2,many,TRBV10-3
TGTGCCAGCATTTTAGACAGAGTCTTCCCGCGGGAGCAGTACTTC,CASILDRVFPREQYF,.,TRBJ2-7,few,TRBV6-2/TRBV6-3
TGTGCCAATCGGGGGTACAATGAGCAGTTCTTC,CANRGYNEQFF,.,TRBJ2-1,many,TRBV7-2
TGTGCCAGCGGGGACTTAGAGGGCAATGAGCAGTTCTTC,CASGDLEGNEQFF,.,TRBJ2-1,many,TRBV5-8
TGTGCCAGCAGCTTAGCGCTGGACAGGGTTTCACCCCTCCACTTT,CASSLALDRVSPLHF,TRBD1,TRBJ1-6,many,TRBV7-9
TGCGCCAGCAGCTTTAGTCGCGGGGAGTTTGGAGAGACCCAGTACTTC,CASSFSRGEFGETQYF,.,TRBJ2-5,many,TRBV5-1
TGTGCCAGCAGCCAGGGTAGCGGGGCGAACACCGGGGAGCTGTTTTTT,CASSQGSGANTGELFF,TRBD2,TRBJ2-2,many,TRBV4-2
TGTGCCAGCAGCTTAGAGGGACTAGTTGGGGTGGAGACCCAGTACTTC,CASSLEGLVGVETQYF,TRBD2,TRBJ2-5,.,TRBV7-6
TGTGCCAGCAGGATACAGGGGGGCGGCTCCTACGAGCAGTACTTC,CASRIQGGGSYEQYF,TRBD1,TRBJ2-7,many,TRBV27
TGTGCCAGCTCAAAGGATGAAAAACTGTTTTTT,CASSKDEKLFF,.,TRBJ1-4,many,TRBV18
TGTGCCTGGAGTTCCCTAGCGGGAGTGGGTGAGCAGTTCTTC,CAWSSLAGVGEQFF,TRBD2,TRBJ2-1,many,TRBV30
TGTGCCAGCAGCCTCCGGCTTACCGGGGAGCTGTTTTTT,CASSLRLTGELFF,.,TRBJ2-2,once,TRBV6-1
TGTGCCAGCTCACCAAGCAGCAGCAACACTGAAGCTTTCTTT,CASSPSSSNTEAFF,.,TRBJ1-1,many,TRBV18
TGCAGTGCTAGAAGCACAGGGCCCTTGGATGAGCAGTTCTTC,CSARSTGPLDEQFF,.,TRBJ2-1,many,TRBV20-1
TGTGCCAGCAGTTTATCGGGGGGCTACAATCAGCCCCAGCATTTT,CASSLSGGYNQPQHF,.,TRBJ1-5,.,TRBV27
TGTGCCAGCAGCTCATCGACAGGGCGCCATGAGCAGTTCTTC,CASSSSTGRHEQFF,TRBD1,TRBJ2-1,many,TRBV7-8
TGCAGCGCTTCGGACAGGGGAAATGAAAAACTGTTTTTT,CSASDRGNEKLFF,TRBD1,TRBJ1-4,.,TRBV29-1
TGTGCCAGTTACGGGACTAGAGGAGGTGGCAATGAGCAGTTCTTC,CASYGTRGGGNEQFF,TRBD2,TRBJ2-1,.,TRBV19